Listed below are T cell receptor beta chains from one sample, sequenced in a study of OX40 agonist ivuxolimab in advanced cancers. Using immunoSEQ multiplex PCR, the repertoire was profiled, and TCRdb retains in-frame clones only, with some absent. Altogether about 51,000 clones are present, roughly 80% being singletons, with the ten largest covering 2% to 2.5%. This specimen consisted of CD4+ or CD8+ T cells sorted from blood, obtained in a trial of the OX40 agonist ivuxolimab. All receptors derive from an adult with an advanced solid tumor such as melanoma, head and neck, liver or kidney cancer. Both conserved end residues are part of each CDR3. The D gene is left open where the match is weak. The size entry is marked missing in some rows and otherwise reads once, few, many or a size class.

D: .; V: TRBV18; J: TRBJ1-5; size: .; CDR3: CASSEQGDQPQHF; DNA: TGTGCCAGCTCAGAACAGGGAGATCAGCCCCAGCATTTT
D: .; V: TRBV10-3; J: TRBJ2-3; size: .; CDR3: CAIRSDGSTDTQYF; DNA: TGTGCCATCAGGTCGGACGGGAGCACAGATACGCAGTATTTT
D: .; V: TRBV28; J: TRBJ2-7; size: once; CDR3: CASSSPGRFYEQYF; DNA: TGTGCCAGCAGTTCGCCGGGACGGTTCTACGAGCAGTACTTC
D: .; V: TRBV7-9; J: TRBJ1-1; size: .; CDR3: CASSLVPGVTEAFF; DNA: TGTGCCAGCAGCTTAGTTCCGGGGGTCACTGAAGCTTTCTTT
D: .; V: TRBV5-1; J: TRBJ2-5; size: .; CDR3: CASSPGVDSLAQETQYF; DNA: TGCGCCAGCAGCCCCGGCGTGGACAGTTTGGCGCAAGAGACCCAGTACTTC
D: .; V: TRBV6-1; J: TRBJ1-5; size: .; CDR3: CASTASGGNQPQHF; DNA: TGTGCCAGCACTGCAAGTGGGGGCAATCAGCCCCAGCATTTT
D: TRBD2; V: TRBV2; J: TRBJ2-1; size: .; CDR3: CASSEFLAGYNEQFF; DNA: TGTGCCAGCAGTGAATTTCTAGCGGGCTACAATGAGCAGTTCTTC
D: TRBD1; V: TRBV5-1; J: TRBJ1-2; size: .; CDR3: CASSRDRVDGYTF; DNA: TGCGCCAGCAGCCGGGACAGGGTAGATGGCTACACCTTC
D: TRBD1; V: TRBV6-5; J: TRBJ1-1; size: .; CDR3: CASSYNYRGGATEAFF; DNA: TGTGCCAGCAGTTACAATTACAGGGGTGGGGCCACTGAAGCTTTCTTT
D: .; V: TRBV10-1; J: TRBJ2-3; size: .; CDR3: CASSESPGAADTQYF; DNA: TGCGCCAGCAGTGAGTCGCCAGGGGCGGCAGATACGCAGTATTTT
D: TRBD1; V: TRBV27; J: TRBJ1-2; size: .; CDR3: CASRPGQGAYGYTF; DNA: TGTGCCAGCAGACCTGGACAGGGTGCCTATGGCTACACCTTC
D: TRBD2; V: TRBV5-8; J: TRBJ2-7; size: medium-sized; CDR3: CASPGDSGRAPPYEQYF; DNA: TGTGCCAGCCCTGGTGATAGCGGGAGGGCCCCCCCCTACGAGCAGTACTTC
D: .; V: TRBV28; J: TRBJ1-2; size: once; CDR3: CASSPDGNYGYTF; DNA: TGTGCCAGCAGCCCAGACGGTAACTATGGCTACACCTTC
D: .; V: TRBV25-1; J: TRBJ2-5; size: .; CDR3: CASSDLRAGSETQYF; DNA: TGTGCCAGCAGTGATCTCCGGGCGGGGAGTGAGACCCAGTACTTC
D: .; V: TRBV29-1; J: TRBJ2-2; size: few; CDR3: CSVAEQGSGELFF; DNA: TGCAGCGTTGCAGAACAGGGATCCGGGGAGCTGTTTTTT
D: .; V: TRBV5-1; J: TRBJ1-1; size: few; CDR3: CASSLDPVNTEAFF; DNA: TGCGCCAGCAGCTTGGATCCGGTGAACACTGAAGCTTTCTTT
D: TRBD2; V: TRBV18; J: TRBJ2-5; size: few; CDR3: CASSPRTSGSTGAETQYF; DNA: TGTGCCAGCTCACCACGGACTAGCGGGAGTACGGGCGCAGAGACCCAGTACTTC
D: TRBD1; V: TRBV7-9; J: TRBJ1-1; size: .; CDR3: CASSPYRGQGNTEAFF; DNA: TGTGCCAGCAGCCCTTACAGGGGGCAGGGGAACACTGAAGCTTTCTTT
D: .; V: TRBV28; J: TRBJ1-4; size: .; CDR3: CASTRSDGRNEKLFF; DNA: TGTGCCAGCACCAGATCGGACGGCAGAAATGAAAAACTGTTTTTT
D: .; V: TRBV6-5; J: TRBJ2-1; size: .; CDR3: CASSYRPPGEGGEQFF; DNA: TGTGCCAGCAGTTACCGCCCCCCGGGGGAAGGTGGTGAGCAGTTCTTC
D: TRBD2; V: TRBV7-7; J: TRBJ2-3; size: .; CDR3: CASGDVGLADTQYF; DNA: TGTGCTAGCGGGGATGTGGGCCTCGCAGATACGCAGTATTTT
D: .; V: TRBV6-5; J: TRBJ2-2; size: .; CDR3: CASSALLDTGELFF; DNA: TGTGCCAGCAGTGCCCTTTTGGACACCGGGGAGCTGTTTTTT
D: TRBD2; V: TRBV5-6; J: TRBJ2-7; size: .; CDR3: CASSRRTSGSSYEQYF; DNA: TGTGCCAGCAGCCGACGGACTAGCGGGAGCTCCTACGAGCAGTACTTC
D: .; V: TRBV18; J: TRBJ1-1; size: .; CDR3: CASSPGFGNTEAFF; DNA: TGTGCCAGCTCACCGGGCTTCGGGAACACTGAAGCTTTCTTT
D: TRBD2; V: TRBV29-1; J: TRBJ2-1; size: .; CDR3: CSVGGGLAGQNEQFF; DNA: TGCAGCGTTGGGGGGGGACTAGCGGGACAGAATGAGCAGTTCTTC
D: .; V: TRBV6-5; J: TRBJ2-7; size: .; CDR3: CASRPQSPGKYEQYF; DNA: TGTGCCAGCCGCCCGCAGTCCCCGGGGAAGTACGAGCAGTACTTC
D: .; V: TRBV6-6; J: TRBJ2-7; size: .; CDR3: CASSLGMGSYEQYF; DNA: TGTGCCAGCAGTTTGGGTATGGGGTCTTACGAGCAGTACTTC
D: .; V: TRBV27; J: TRBJ1-5; size: .; CDR3: CASSWLDQPQHF; DNA: TGTGCCAGCAGTTGGTTAGATCAGCCCCAGCATTTT
D: TRBD1; V: TRBV5-8; J: TRBJ1-2; size: .; CDR3: CASSLKGAGGKVYTF; DNA: TGTGCCAGCAGCTTGAAGGGGGCAGGGGGCAAGGTCTACACCTTC
D: .; V: TRBV5-1; J: TRBJ1-2; size: .; CDR3: CASSEISGAHGYTF; DNA: TGCGCCAGCAGTGAAATCTCGGGGGCCCATGGCTACACCTTC
D: .; V: TRBV4-2; J: TRBJ2-7; size: .; CDR3: CASSQDFTYLYEQYF; DNA: TGTGCCAGCAGCCAAGATTTTACCTATCTCTACGAGCAGTACTTC
D: .; V: TRBV2; J: TRBJ1-5; size: few; CDR3: CASSGTGLNQPQHF; DNA: TGTGCCAGCAGTGGGACCGGTTTAAATCAGCCCCAGCATTTT
D: TRBD1; V: TRBV9; J: TRBJ2-5; size: .; CDR3: CASSVGGRGQETQYF; DNA: TGTGCCAGCAGCGTAGGGGGCAGGGGGCAAGAGACCCAGTACTTC
D: .; V: TRBV30; J: TRBJ2-7; size: .; CDR3: CASRGELSYEQYF; DNA: TGTGCCTCAAGGGGGGAACTCAGCTACGAGCAGTACTTC
D: TRBD2; V: TRBV9; J: TRBJ2-7; size: .; CDR3: CASSVGTSGYEQYF; DNA: TGTGCCAGCAGCGTAGGGACTAGCGGCTACGAGCAGTACTTC
D: .; V: TRBV6-1; J: TRBJ1-6; size: once; CDR3: CASSEGGVNSPLHF; DNA: TGTGCCAGCAGTGAAGGAGGCGTTAATTCACCCCTCCACTTT
D: .; V: TRBV12-5; J: TRBJ2-3; size: .; CDR3: CASGLADGRADTQYF; DNA: TGTGCTAGTGGTTTGGCCGACGGTAGGGCAGATACGCAGTATTTT
D: .; V: TRBV21-1; J: TRBJ1-4; size: .; CDR3: CASSKDLGKTNEKLFF; DNA: TGTGCCAGCAGCAAAGACTTGGGGAAGACTAATGAAAAACTGTTTTTT
D: .; V: TRBV5-1; J: TRBJ2-1; size: .; CDR3: CASSPGLFSYNEQFF; DNA: TGCGCCAGCAGCCCCGGACTGTTCTCCTACAATGAGCAGTTCTTC
D: .; V: TRBV14; J: TRBJ2-1; size: .; CDR3: CASSQERSVEQFF; DNA: TGTGCCAGCAGCCAAGAGCGAAGTGTTGAGCAGTTCTTC
D: TRBD2; V: TRBV10-3; J: TRBJ2-1; size: .; CDR3: CAISDSGRAVYNEQFF; DNA: TGTGCCATCAGTGATAGCGGGAGGGCCGTTTACAATGAGCAGTTCTTC
D: .; V: TRBV5-6; J: TRBJ1-2; size: medium-sized; CDR3: CASSLSGGTGYGYTF; DNA: TGTGCCAGCAGCTTGAGCGGGGGGACGGGCTATGGCTACACCTTC